This T cell receptor beta chain emerged from a study of shared clonotypes between healthy human individuals. Each subset's genomic DNA was shared equally among a number of immunoSEQ plates. Ten immunoSEQ deep assay plates were used by the authors to sequence unsorted PBMC DNA. Repertoires were generated with immunoSEQ multiplex PCR, while TCRdb's copy carries only in-frame clones and drops some. The sample lists hundreds of thousands of clones, roughly 72% occurring once. The V and J ends lost 4 bases and 5 bases respectively, with 11 bases between them. Germline V gene sequence: CDR1 SQVTM, CDR2 ANQGSEA. The CDR3 contains 12 residues. The donors, healthy adults who were HIV-negative, had experienced no recent acute infections or vaccinations. Donors were Caucasian adults residing in Nashville, Tennessee, USA.

Sequenced sample: PBMCs. The rearrangement joins TRBV29-1 to TRBJ2-5, with D possibly being TRBD1 (6 bases). The receptor's source is a woman aged 40 to 55 in good health. Some clones in this sample may be carry-over from other donors' samples. CDR3 sequence (DNA): TGCAGCGTTGGGACAGTCGGGGAGACCCAGTACTTC. It encodes CSVGTVGETQYF. Full variable domain (remainder filled in from reference TRBV29-1 and TRBJ2-5): SAVISQKPSRDICQRGTSLTIQCQVDSQVTMMFWYRQQPGQSLTLIATANQGSEATYESGFVIDKFPISRPNLTFSTLTVSNMSPEDSSIYLCSVGTVGETQYFGPGTRLLVL.